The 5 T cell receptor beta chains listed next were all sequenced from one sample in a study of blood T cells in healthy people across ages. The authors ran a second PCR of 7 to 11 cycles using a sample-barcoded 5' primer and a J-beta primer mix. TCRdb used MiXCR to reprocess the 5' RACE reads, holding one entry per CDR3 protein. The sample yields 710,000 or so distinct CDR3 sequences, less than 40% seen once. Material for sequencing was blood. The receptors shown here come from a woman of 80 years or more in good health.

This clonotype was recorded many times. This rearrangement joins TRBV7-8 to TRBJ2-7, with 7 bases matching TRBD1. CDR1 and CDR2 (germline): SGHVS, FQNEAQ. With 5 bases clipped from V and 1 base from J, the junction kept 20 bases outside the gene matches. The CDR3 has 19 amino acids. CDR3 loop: CASSPTSGRGSSQSYEQYF. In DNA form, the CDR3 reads TGTGCCAGCAGCCCTACCTCGGGCAGGGGGAGTTCTCAATCCTACGAGCAGTACTTC.

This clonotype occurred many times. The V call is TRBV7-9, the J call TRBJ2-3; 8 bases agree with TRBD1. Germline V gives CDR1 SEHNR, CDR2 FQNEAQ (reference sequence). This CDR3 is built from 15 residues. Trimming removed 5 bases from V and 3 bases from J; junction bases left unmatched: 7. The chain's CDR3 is CASSPWDRRTDTQYF. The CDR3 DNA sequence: TGTGCCAGCAGCCCGTGGGACAGGAGGACAGATACGCAGTATTTT. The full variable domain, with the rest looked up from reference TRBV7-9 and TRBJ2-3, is DTGVSQNPRHKITKRGQNVTFRCDPISEHNRLYWYRQTLGQGPEFLTYFQNEAQLEKSRLLSDRFSAERPKGSFSTLEIQRTEQGDSAMYLCASSPWDRRTDTQYFGPGTRLTVL.

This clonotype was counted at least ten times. CDR3 sequence: CASSLGDRQRGNEQFF. The CDR3 nucleotides read TGTGCCAGCAGTTTAGGGGACCGCCAGCGCGGCAATGAGCAGTTCTTC. The gene calls are TRBV12-3 or TRBV12-4 and TRBJ2-1; D might be TRBD1 or TRBD2, each matching 5 bases. Trimming shortened V by 1 base and J by 6 bases, and 16 bases separated the two germline ends. The CDR3 extends over 16 amino acids.

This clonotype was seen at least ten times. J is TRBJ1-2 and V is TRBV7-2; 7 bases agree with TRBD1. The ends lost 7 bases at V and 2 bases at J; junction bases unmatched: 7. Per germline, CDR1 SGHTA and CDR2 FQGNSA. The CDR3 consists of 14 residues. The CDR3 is CASKLPGQNYGYTF. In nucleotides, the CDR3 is TGTGCCAGCAAGCTACCGGGACAGAACTATGGCTACACCTTC.

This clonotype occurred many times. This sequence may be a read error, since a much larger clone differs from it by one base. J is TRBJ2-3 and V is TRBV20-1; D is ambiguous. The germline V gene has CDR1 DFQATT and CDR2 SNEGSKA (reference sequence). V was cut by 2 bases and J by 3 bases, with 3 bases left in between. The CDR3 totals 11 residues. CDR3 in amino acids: CSARSTDTQYF. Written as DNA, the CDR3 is TGCAGTGCTAGATCGACAGATACGCAGTATTTT.